The TCR beta chain under discussion was sequenced for a study of blood T cells in healthy people across ages. Study-level information: T cells yielded about one barcoded beta molecule per two cells through template switching.

V lost 4 bases and J lost 6; bases outside the gene matches: 6. CDR3 length: 15 residues. The germline V gene encodes CDR1 DFQATT and CDR2 SNEGSKA (reference sequence). The authors ran a second PCR of about 6 to 11 cycles using a sample-barcoded 5' primer and a J-beta primer mix. One entry per CDR3 protein results from TCRdb running MiXCR on the 5' RACE reads. The table lists approximately 600,000 distinct CDR3 sequences, roughly three fifths of them singletons. Isolation per sample recovered at least 7 million PBMCs. The gene calls are TRBV20-1 and TRBJ2-1, with 13 bases fitting TRBD2. The sample comprised blood. This receptor was obtained from a man in his 60s in good health. CDR3 sequence (DNA): TGCAGTGCTACAACTAGCGGGGGGGCCTCCAATGAGCAGTTCTTC. It yields the protein CSATTSGGASNEQFF.